This T cell receptor (beta chain) was sequenced in a study of breast tumors, draining lymph nodes, adjacent tissues. Samples came from axillary lymph nodes draining the breast cancer. One entry per CDR3 protein results from TCRdb running MiXCR on the multiplex PCR reads. The sample includes 100,000 to 150,000 distinct CDR3 sequences, more than 20% of them seen just once. General study points: Luminal-like breast cancer showed significantly greater tumor-nontumor repertoire similarity than basal-like breast cancer did.

At least ten counts were recorded for this clonotype. The antigen is undetermined. Per the germline V gene, CDR1 is MNHEY and CDR2 is SVGEGT. The CDR3 has 15 residues. V shed 3 bases and J shed 5 bases, with 14 bases lying between them. This chain uses TRBV6-2 or TRBV6-3 with TRBJ2-1; TRBD2 might be the D (6 bases). This clonotype originated in a female donor with breast cancer. Some clones in this sample may be carry-over from other donors' samples. What was sequenced was axillary lymph node tissue. In nucleotides, the CDR3 is TGTGCCAGCAGTTATCGGGCGGGAAATAACAATGAGCAGTTCTTC. Translation gives CASSYRAGNNNEQFF.